This T cell receptor (beta chain) is drawn from a study of glioma-infiltrating T cells. Germline V gene sequence: CDR1 MDHEN, CDR2 SYDVKM. The CDR3 is 15 residues long. Concerning this clonotype: Germline is not matched at one junction end, which may reflect a read error.

Amplification of TCR alpha and beta CDR3 regions from RNA used iRepertoire nested multiplex PCR. Each CDR3 protein gets one entry after TCRdb re-called the multiplex PCR reads with MiXCR. The top ten clones hold almost 6.5% of a sample with 45,000 or so distinct CDR3 sequences, around 22% of them seen once. The chain is built from TRBV28 and TRBJ1-1; D perhaps matches TRBD1 (6 bases). Sequencing input: glioma tissue, nonneoplastic brain tissue, or PBMCs (not recorded which). The sequence came from a human donor with low-grade glioma or glioblastoma, undergoing nonglioma brain surgery, or in good health (not recorded which). CDR3 in DNA: TGTGCCAGCACCCCCCGGGGGGGCGAGAACATTGAAGCTTTCTTT. Translating it yields CASTPRGGENIEAFF.